The TCR beta chain described here comes from a study of shared clonotypes between healthy human individuals. The count of this clone is one. Antigen unknown. Sorted-subset replicate PCRs used around 200 ng of genomic DNA. This amount corresponded to 33,000 or so T cell genomes. Sequencing was performed with immunoSEQ multiplex PCR; in TCRdb, only in-frame clones are kept and a portion is missing. The sample records about 2.4 million clones, roughly 93% being singletons. Whole-study findings and limits: The study drew on few donors, limiting represented genetic and exposure-history diversity. Generally, estimated richness proved larger in naive subsets than it did in memory subsets. Around 5% was the fraction of naive CD4 clonotypes found shared across several donors.

Germline V gene sequence: CDR1 MDHEN, CDR2 SYDVKM. Trimming cost V 3 bases and J 5 bases, with 14 bases left between them. CDR3 length: 16 amino acids. V and J are TRBV28 and TRBJ1-6; D possibly corresponds to TRBD1 (5 bases). Material: naive CD4+ T cells from PBMCs. Described subset: CD45RA+ positively selected. This receptor was identified in a man younger than 30 in good health. Some clones in this sample may be carry-over from other donors' samples. The CDR3 is CASSFGRVVDNSPLHF. The CDR3 coding sequence is TGTGCCAGCAGTTTTGGCAGGGTAGTCGATAATTCACCCCTCCACTTT.